This paragraph reports one T cell receptor (beta chain). Antigen unknown. The record originates from a study of identical twins. Overall study results and limits: Out-of-frame alpha sequences shared between twins exhibited an excess of low generation probability. Findings depended on cross-sectional statistics rather than tracking the same donors. Insertion counts were lower in abundant cord blood beta clonotypes, a trend that memory repertoires did not show.

Template switching added a universal primer binding site, and final cDNA carried unique molecular identifiers. TCRdb re-called the 5' RACE reads with MiXCR, one entry per CDR3 protein. The table shows about 530,000 distinct CDR3 sequences, with around 15% occurring only once. V lost 1 base, J lost 6 bases, and 12 bases lay in between. The CDR3 runs 13 residues. Germline V gene data show CDR1 as DFQATT and CDR2 as SNEGSKA (reference sequence). This same sample was also part of a study on yellow fever vaccine responses in identical twins.

The clonotype was recovered from a woman aged 18-35 years in good health. The V and J genes are TRBV20-1 and TRBJ1-1, with D unresolved. The material sequenced was CD4+ T cells sorted from blood. CDR3 sequence: CSARAQVSSEAFF. In DNA, the CDR3 is TGCAGTGCTAGAGCTCAGGTTTCATCTGAAGCTTTCTTT.